This TCR beta chain comes out of a study of blood T cell repertoires in COVID-19. As for the study in general: T cells, B-cell-depleted T cells, or PBMCs supplied cDNA or gDNA.

In Seattle, patients joined the study during active infection and were tracked longitudinally. The protocol was immunoSEQ multiplex PCR, while the TCRdb copy is restricted to in-frame clones and leaves out a portion. This sample has around 370,000 clones, with about 89% found just once. V dropped 6 bases and J dropped 0; count of bases not matched to a gene: 5. The CDR3 loop spans 14 amino acids. Per germline, CDR1 MNHEY and CDR2 SVGAGI. V usage is TRBV6-5 and J usage is TRBJ2-7; 7 positions match TRBD2. Sequences were obtained from peripheral blood. The TCR originated in a woman in her forties or fifties with COVID-19, enrolled during active disease. The CDR3 region is CASRFRGSSYEQYF. The CDR3 coding sequence is TGTGCCAGCAGGTTTCGCGGGAGCTCCTACGAGCAGTACTTC.